This T cell receptor (beta chain) emerged from a study of T cell clusters in autoimmune cytopenias. TRB was amplified from approximately 250 ng of peripheral blood genomic DNA per sample. Multiplex touch-down PCR amplified TRB using TRB-A and TRB-B pools in one tube. TCRdb reworked the multiplex PCR reads into one entry per CDR3 protein, no DNA. The sample is made up of roughly 2,600 distinct CDR3 sequences, and the top ten hold more than 20% of it. This CDR3 spans 17 amino acids. Germline CDR1 and CDR2: SEHNR and FQNEAQ (reference sequence). In terms of frequency, this clonotype is medium-sized (0.01 to 0.1%). Its antigen is not known. General study points: Primary autoimmune cytopenia patients seemingly lacked the physiological T cell clusters found in healthy donors.

The clonotype comes from a human donor with an autoimmune cytopenia or autoimmune hepatitis (not recorded which). The chain employs TRBV7-9 and TRBJ1-6. The sequencing sample was made of peripheral blood. CDR3 in amino acids: CASSPPTESSYNSPLHF.